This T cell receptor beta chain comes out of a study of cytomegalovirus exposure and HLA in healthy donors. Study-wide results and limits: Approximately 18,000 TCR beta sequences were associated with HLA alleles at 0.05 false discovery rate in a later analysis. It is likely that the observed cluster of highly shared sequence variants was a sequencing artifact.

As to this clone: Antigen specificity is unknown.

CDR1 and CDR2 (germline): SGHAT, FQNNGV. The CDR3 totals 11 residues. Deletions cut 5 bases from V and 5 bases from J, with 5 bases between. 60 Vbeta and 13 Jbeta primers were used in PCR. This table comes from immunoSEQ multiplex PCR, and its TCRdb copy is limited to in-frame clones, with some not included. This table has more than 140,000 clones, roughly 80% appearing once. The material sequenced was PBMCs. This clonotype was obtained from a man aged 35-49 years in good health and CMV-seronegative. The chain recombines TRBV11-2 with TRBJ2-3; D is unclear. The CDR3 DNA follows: TGTGCCAGCAGCAATCGAGATACGCAGTATTTT. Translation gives CASSNRDTQYF.